These T cell receptor beta chains were read from a single sample in a study of neurological immune-mediated disorders. Using its own MiXCR run on the 5' RACE reads, TCRdb lists one record per CDR3 protein. The top ten hold around 13% of the sample, which has more than 15,000 distinct CDR3 sequences, about 15% seen once. Sequencing used PBMCs. The origin of the receptors is a man between 60 and 75 years old with HTLV-1-associated myelopathy (HAM/TSP). CDR3s include the opening cysteine and the closing phenylalanine or tryptophan. The order of the fields is V gene, clone size, J gene, D gene, CDR3 DNA, CDR3 protein. The D gene is left open where the match is weak. The size entry is marked missing in some rows and otherwise reads once, few, many or a size class.

v_call: TRBV7-2; clone_size: -; j_call: TRBJ1-1; d_call: TRBD1; cdr3_nt: TGTGCCAGCAGCTTAAACAGGGGAGGGACTGAAGCTTTCTTT; cdr3_aa: CASSLNRGGTEAFF
v_call: TRBV15; clone_size: many; j_call: TRBJ1-2; d_call: -; cdr3_nt: TGTGCCACCAGCAGAGTAAGGCAGTCCGGTTATGGCTACACCTTC; cdr3_aa: CATSRVRQSGYGYTF
v_call: TRBV7-2; clone_size: many; j_call: TRBJ1-3; d_call: -; cdr3_nt: TGTGCCAGCAGCCCCGGACTGAGCTACTCAAGAAACACCATATATTTT; cdr3_aa: CASSPGLSYSRNTIYF
v_call: TRBV5-1; clone_size: many; j_call: TRBJ1-1; d_call: TRBD1; cdr3_nt: TGCGCCAGCAGCTTGGGACAGGGGGCCGGGAACACTGAAGCTTTCTTT; cdr3_aa: CASSLGQGAGNTEAFF
v_call: TRBV7-9; clone_size: -; j_call: TRBJ2-3; d_call: -; cdr3_nt: TGTGCCAGCCGCCTTTCTAGCACAGATACGCAGTATTTT; cdr3_aa: CASRLSSTDTQYF
v_call: TRBV12-3/TRBV12-4; clone_size: many; j_call: TRBJ2-7; d_call: TRBD2; cdr3_nt: TGTGCCAGCAGTCTTTCGGGGGGCTACGAGCAGTACTTC; cdr3_aa: CASSLSGGYEQYF
v_call: TRBV2; clone_size: many; j_call: TRBJ1-5; d_call: -; cdr3_nt: TGTGCCAGCAGCGGGACAAGTCTTTTGGGCAATCAGCCCCAGCATTTT; cdr3_aa: CASSGTSLLGNQPQHF
v_call: TRBV6-5; clone_size: many; j_call: TRBJ2-2; d_call: -; cdr3_nt: TGTGCCAGCAGCCGGGACAATACGAACACCGGGGAGCTGTTTTTT; cdr3_aa: CASSRDNTNTGELFF
v_call: TRBV11-3; clone_size: -; j_call: TRBJ2-3; d_call: -; cdr3_nt: TGTGCCAGCAGCTTAGAGACGGGCACAGATACACAGTATTTT; cdr3_aa: CASSLETGTDTQYF
v_call: TRBV5-1; clone_size: few; j_call: TRBJ1-5; d_call: -; cdr3_nt: TGCGCCAGCAGCTTGGATGGCCGGAGCAATCAGCCCCAGCATTTT; cdr3_aa: CASSLDGRSNQPQHF
v_call: TRBV13; clone_size: many; j_call: TRBJ2-2; d_call: TRBD2; cdr3_nt: TGTGCCAGCAGCACGATACGACTAGCGGGGAACACCGGGGAGCTGTTTTTT; cdr3_aa: CASSTIRLAGNTGELFF
v_call: TRBV2; clone_size: many; j_call: TRBJ2-5; d_call: -; cdr3_nt: TGTGCCAGCATGAGAACAGCTAAACAAGAGACCCAGTACTTC; cdr3_aa: CASMRTAKQETQYF
v_call: TRBV6-5; clone_size: few; j_call: TRBJ1-1; d_call: -; cdr3_nt: TGTGCCAGCAGTCCCAGAGCAGGCAGGGGAGAAACTGAAGCTTTCTTT; cdr3_aa: CASSPRAGRGETEAFF
v_call: TRBV20-1; clone_size: many; j_call: TRBJ1-2; d_call: -; cdr3_nt: TGCAGTGCTACGCCGACACCCCTATATGGCTACACCTTC; cdr3_aa: CSATPTPLYGYTF
v_call: TRBV4-3; clone_size: many; j_call: TRBJ2-6; d_call: -; cdr3_nt: TGCGCCAGCAGCCAAGATCCAGGGATTAGCTCTGGGGCCAACGTCCTGACTTTC; cdr3_aa: CASSQDPGISSGANVLTF
v_call: TRBV6-2/TRBV6-3; clone_size: many; j_call: TRBJ2-2; d_call: TRBD1; cdr3_nt: TGTGCCAGCAGACCTGGGACAGGGAACACCGGGGAGCTGTTTTTT; cdr3_aa: CASRPGTGNTGELFF
v_call: TRBV4-1; clone_size: many; j_call: TRBJ1-5; d_call: -; cdr3_nt: TGCGCCAGCAGCCAAGATCCGGGACACACTAATCAGCCCCAGCATTTT; cdr3_aa: CASSQDPGHTNQPQHF
v_call: TRBV7-2; clone_size: -; j_call: TRBJ1-4; d_call: -; cdr3_nt: -; cdr3_aa: CASSFYICSAKDGGASNEKLFF
v_call: TRBV20-1; clone_size: -; j_call: TRBJ1-2; d_call: -; cdr3_nt: TGCAGTGCTAGAGATATGGGGAAGACCTATGGCTACACCTTC; cdr3_aa: CSARDMGKTYGYTF
v_call: TRBV18; clone_size: many; j_call: TRBJ2-7; d_call: -; cdr3_nt: TGTGCCAGCTCACCTGCGGACGCTGAAAACTACGAGCAGTACTTC; cdr3_aa: CASSPADAENYEQYF
v_call: TRBV7-9; clone_size: many; j_call: TRBJ1-2; d_call: -; cdr3_nt: TGTGCCAGCAGCTTCCTCGCACTTGGCTACACCTTC; cdr3_aa: CASSFLALGYTF
v_call: TRBV5-1; clone_size: many; j_call: TRBJ2-7; d_call: -; cdr3_nt: TGCGCCAGCAGCACGGAGGGAAATTACGAGCAGTACTTC; cdr3_aa: CASSTEGNYEQYF
v_call: TRBV2; clone_size: many; j_call: TRBJ1-5; d_call: -; cdr3_nt: TGTGCCAGCACGGCAGCAAATAGCAATCAGCCCCAGCATTTT; cdr3_aa: CASTAANSNQPQHF
v_call: TRBV5-1; clone_size: many; j_call: TRBJ2-5; d_call: -; cdr3_nt: TGCGCCAGCAGCTTCCAGACTTCGGGGAGGGAGACCCAGTACTTC; cdr3_aa: CASSFQTSGRETQYF
v_call: TRBV19; clone_size: -; j_call: TRBJ2-3; d_call: TRBD2; cdr3_nt: TGTGCCAGTAGTGCCAGACTAGCGGGGGGCACAGATACGCAGTATTTT; cdr3_aa: CASSARLAGGTDTQYF
v_call: TRBV7-9; clone_size: -; j_call: TRBJ2-3; d_call: -; cdr3_nt: TGTACCCGCAGCCTCTCAGATACGCAGTATTTT; cdr3_aa: CTRSLSDTQYF
v_call: TRBV7-2; clone_size: many; j_call: TRBJ1-4; d_call: -; cdr3_nt: TGTGCCAGCAGCTTAATGGAACGGGATGAAAAACTGTTTTTT; cdr3_aa: CASSLMERDEKLFF
v_call: TRBV4-2; clone_size: -; j_call: TRBJ2-7; d_call: -; cdr3_nt: TGTGCCAGAAGCCAAGATCTTCAGGGGATCCAACACTTC; cdr3_aa: CARSQDLQGIQHF
v_call: TRBV9; clone_size: once; j_call: TRBJ2-3; d_call: TRBD2; cdr3_nt: TGTGCCAGCAGCGTAGGATCTAGCGGGGTGGCAGATACGCAGTATTTT; cdr3_aa: CASSVGSSGVADTQYF
v_call: TRBV5-1; clone_size: many; j_call: TRBJ2-3; d_call: TRBD2; cdr3_nt: TGCGCCAGCAGACTTAGCGGGGGCTCGGCAGATACGCAGTATTTT; cdr3_aa: CASRLSGGSADTQYF
v_call: TRBV6-5; clone_size: few; j_call: TRBJ1-6; d_call: -; cdr3_nt: TGTGCCAGCAGCCCTACAGGGATAAGCTCACCCCTCCACTTT; cdr3_aa: CASSPTGISSPLHF
v_call: TRBV7-9; clone_size: -; j_call: TRBJ1-2; d_call: TRBD1; cdr3_nt: TGTGCCAGCAGCCCGACAGGGTTCTATGGCTACACCTTC; cdr3_aa: CASSPTGFYGYTF
v_call: TRBV12-3/TRBV12-4; clone_size: many; j_call: TRBJ1-5; d_call: -; cdr3_nt: TGTGCCAGCAGTCTCGGGGACATTGGGCAGCCCCAGCATTTT; cdr3_aa: CASSLGDIGQPQHF
v_call: TRBV7-6; clone_size: few; j_call: TRBJ1-1; d_call: -; cdr3_nt: TGTGCCAGCAGCCAACAAACAGCGAACACTGAAGCTTTCTTT; cdr3_aa: CASSQQTANTEAFF
v_call: TRBV7-9; clone_size: many; j_call: TRBJ2-7; d_call: -; cdr3_nt: TGTGCCAGCGCACAGAATCGGGGGTACGAGCAGTACTTC; cdr3_aa: CASAQNRGYEQYF
v_call: TRBV4-3; clone_size: many; j_call: TRBJ2-3; d_call: TRBD1; cdr3_nt: TGCGCCAGCAGCCGAGGGACAGGGGAAGATACGCAGTATTTT; cdr3_aa: CASSRGTGEDTQYF
v_call: TRBV6-2/TRBV6-3; clone_size: many; j_call: TRBJ2-2; d_call: TRBD2; cdr3_nt: TGTGGGACTAGCGGGGGGTCGGGCACCGGGGAGCTGTTTTTT; cdr3_aa: CGTSGGSGTGELFF
v_call: TRBV5-1; clone_size: many; j_call: TRBJ2-7; d_call: -; cdr3_nt: TGCGCCAGCAGCTTGACGGGCAGCGAGCAGTACTTC; cdr3_aa: CASSLTGSEQYF
v_call: TRBV2; clone_size: many; j_call: TRBJ2-2; d_call: -; cdr3_nt: TGTGCCAGCAGTGAGGTACTCGGCACCGGGGAGCTGTTTTTT; cdr3_aa: CASSEVLGTGELFF
v_call: TRBV7-2; clone_size: medium-sized; j_call: TRBJ1-5; d_call: -; cdr3_nt: TGCGCCAGCAGCTTGGACCCGGATCAGCCCCAGCATTTT; cdr3_aa: CASSLDPDQPQHF
v_call: TRBV20-1; clone_size: medium-sized; j_call: TRBJ2-3; d_call: TRBD1; cdr3_nt: TGCAGTGCTCCGGACAGGGGGCGCTCTGGAGATACGCAGTATTTT; cdr3_aa: CSAPDRGRSGDTQYF